This TCR beta chain came from a study of OX40 agonist ivuxolimab in advanced cancers. Study overall: Patients received ivuxolimab, an intravenous treatment, every 2 weeks at 0.01 to 10 mg/kg. General study results and limits: Relative to CD4+ cells, CD8+ T cells on average had more expanded clones.

The V gene's germline CDR1 is SEHNR and CDR2 FQNEAQ (reference sequence). The CDR3 totals 14 residues. Trimming left V 8 bases short and J 0 bases short, with 13 bases between. This clone was seen a single time. Its target is not known. The data were produced by immunoSEQ multiplex PCR, yet TCRdb's version contains in-frame clones alone and is incomplete. The table lists fewer than 120,000 clones, approximately 89% of them singletons. This receptor was obtained from an adult with an advanced solid tumor such as melanoma, head and neck, liver or kidney cancer. This specimen was CD4+ or CD8+ T cells sorted from blood, taken in a trial of the OX40 agonist ivuxolimab. The V gene is TRBV7-9, the J gene TRBJ1-1; no clear D gene. In DNA, the CDR3 is TGTGCCAGCCGGCACCCCAAAGTGAACACTGAAGCTTTCTTT. Its protein product is CASRHPKVNTEAFF. Full variable domain (remainder filled in from reference TRBV7-9 and TRBJ1-1): DTGVSQNPRHKITKRGQNVTFRCDPISEHNRLYWYRQTLGQGPEFLTYFQNEAQLEKSRLLSDRFSAERPKGSFSTLEIQRTEQGDSAMYLCASRHPKVNTEAFFGQGTRLTVV.